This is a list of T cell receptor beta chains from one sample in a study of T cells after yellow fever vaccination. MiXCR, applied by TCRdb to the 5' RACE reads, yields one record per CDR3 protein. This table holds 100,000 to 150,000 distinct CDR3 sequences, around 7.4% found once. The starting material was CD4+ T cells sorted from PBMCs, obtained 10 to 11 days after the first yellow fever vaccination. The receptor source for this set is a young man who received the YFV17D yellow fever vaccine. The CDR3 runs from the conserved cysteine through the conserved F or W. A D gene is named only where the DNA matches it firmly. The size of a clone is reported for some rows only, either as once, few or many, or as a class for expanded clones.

CDR3 DNA: TGCGCCAGCAGCTTCCCGGGGGGAAACACCGGGGAGCTGTTTTTT
CDR3 protein: CASSFPGGNTGELFF
J gene: TRBJ2-2
clone size: many
D gene: TRBD2
V gene: TRBV5-1

CDR3 DNA: TGCAGCGTTGACGGGGCGACAGGGAACGGCTACACCTTC
CDR3 protein: CSVDGATGNGYTF
J gene: TRBJ1-2
clone size: many
D gene: TRBD1
V gene: TRBV29-1

CDR3 DNA: TGTGCCAGCAGTGAAGGTGGCACCAGGCAGTTCTTC
CDR3 protein: CASSEGGTRQFF
J gene: TRBJ2-1
clone size: many
D gene: -
V gene: TRBV2

CDR3 DNA: TGTGCCAGCTCACCACTCAGGGAAAACACCGGGGAGCTGTTTTTT
CDR3 protein: CASSPLRENTGELFF
J gene: TRBJ2-2
clone size: few
D gene: -
V gene: TRBV18

CDR3 DNA: TGTGCCAGTACCCCGTCTACAGGGGTACGAGAGACCCAGTACTTC
CDR3 protein: CASTPSTGVRETQYF
J gene: TRBJ2-5
clone size: many
D gene: TRBD1
V gene: TRBV19

CDR3 DNA: TGTGCCAGCAGCTACGGGGGGCCCACAGATACGCAGTATTTT
CDR3 protein: CASSYGGPTDTQYF
J gene: TRBJ2-3
clone size: many
D gene: -
V gene: TRBV6-5

CDR3 DNA: TGCAGCGCCGATACTCAGACAGGTCCGGATTACGAGCAGTACTTC
CDR3 protein: CSADTQTGPDYEQYF
J gene: TRBJ2-7
clone size: -
D gene: -
V gene: TRBV20-1

CDR3 DNA: TGTGCCAGCAGTTTAAGGCAGGGGTCCTACGAGCAGTACTTC
CDR3 protein: CASSLRQGSYEQYF
J gene: TRBJ2-7
clone size: many
D gene: -
V gene: TRBV27

CDR3 DNA: TGTGCCAGCAGCTTAGAAGGGAATGGCTACACCTTC
CDR3 protein: CASSLEGNGYTF
J gene: TRBJ1-2
clone size: many
D gene: -
V gene: TRBV11-2

CDR3 DNA: TGCGCCAGCAGCCAATCAATGACTCCGGGGTCCTCTGGAAACACCATATATTTT
CDR3 protein: CASSQSMTPGSSGNTIYF
J gene: TRBJ1-3
clone size: many
D gene: -
V gene: TRBV4-1

CDR3 DNA: TGTGCCAGCAGATCAGGGGGTACATACAATGAGCAGTTCTTC
CDR3 protein: CASRSGGTYNEQFF
J gene: TRBJ2-1
clone size: many
D gene: TRBD1
V gene: TRBV7-2

CDR3 DNA: TGCAGTGCTCGTAACAGGGTTGGGAACACTGAAGCTTTCTTT
CDR3 protein: CSARNRVGNTEAFF
J gene: TRBJ1-1
clone size: many
D gene: -
V gene: TRBV20-1

CDR3 DNA: TGTGCCAGCAAAAAAAAAGGACAGTCTCTTTCACCCCTCCACTTT
CDR3 protein: CASKKKGQSLSPLHF
J gene: TRBJ1-6
clone size: -
D gene: -
V gene: TRBV6-1

CDR3 DNA: TGTGCCAGCAGCTTAGTGGGGCGGGCCACAGATACGCAGTATTTT
CDR3 protein: CASSLVGRATDTQYF
J gene: TRBJ2-3
clone size: few
D gene: -
V gene: TRBV7-3

CDR3 DNA: TGTGCCAGCACTTTAGGGGGTTCGAACACCGGGGAGCTGTTTTTT
CDR3 protein: CASTLGGSNTGELFF
J gene: TRBJ2-2
clone size: many
D gene: -
V gene: TRBV28

CDR3 DNA: TGTGCCAGCTCACCCGAAACAGGGGACACTGAAGCTTTCTTT
CDR3 protein: CASSPETGDTEAFF
J gene: TRBJ1-1
clone size: many
D gene: TRBD1
V gene: TRBV18

CDR3 DNA: TGTGCCAGCAGTTTAGAAAGGGATCAGCCCCAGCATTTT
CDR3 protein: CASSLERDQPQHF
J gene: TRBJ1-5
clone size: many
D gene: -
V gene: TRBV12-3/TRBV12-4

CDR3 DNA: TGCAGCGCTGGCCGACAGAACAATGAGCAGTTCTTC
CDR3 protein: CSAGRQNNEQFF
J gene: TRBJ2-1
clone size: -
D gene: -
V gene: TRBV29-1

CDR3 DNA: TGCGCCAGCAGCGTAGGGATGAGGGGTCGGACCTCCTACGAGCAGTACTTC
CDR3 protein: CASSVGMRGRTSYEQYF
J gene: TRBJ2-7
clone size: many
D gene: -
V gene: TRBV5-1

CDR3 DNA: TGTGCCAGCAGTATAAGTTATAGCAATCAGCCCCAGCATTTT
CDR3 protein: CASSISYSNQPQHF
J gene: TRBJ1-5
clone size: many
D gene: -
V gene: TRBV6-5

CDR3 DNA: TGTGCCAGCTCGCCTATGAGCTCCTACAAGCAGTACTTC
CDR3 protein: CASSPMSSYKQYF
J gene: TRBJ2-7
clone size: -
D gene: -
V gene: TRBV18

CDR3 DNA: TGTGCCACCAGCAGAGTGGGGGTTAGCAATCAGCCCCAGCATTTT
CDR3 protein: CATSRVGVSNQPQHF
J gene: TRBJ1-5
clone size: many
D gene: -
V gene: TRBV15

CDR3 DNA: TGTGCCAGCAGGGTGGGAATTGTGGGCACAGATACGCAGTATTTT
CDR3 protein: CASRVGIVGTDTQYF
J gene: TRBJ2-3
clone size: many
D gene: -
V gene: TRBV12-3/TRBV12-4

CDR3 DNA: TGTGCCAGCAGCTTAATGACCGCCGAGGATGAGCAGTTCTTC
CDR3 protein: CASSLMTAEDEQFF
J gene: TRBJ2-1
clone size: many
D gene: -
V gene: TRBV7-3

CDR3 DNA: TGCGCCAGCAGCGCAGCTCCGGGGCCCCTAAATGAAAAACTGTTTTTT
CDR3 protein: CASSAAPGPLNEKLFF
J gene: TRBJ1-4
clone size: few
D gene: -
V gene: TRBV5-1

CDR3 DNA: TGTGCCAGCTCCCTAATTGAGAGCGAAAAACTGTTTTTT
CDR3 protein: CASSLIESEKLFF
J gene: TRBJ1-4
clone size: once
D gene: -
V gene: TRBV18